The rows below give T cell receptor beta chains drawn from one sample of a study of graft-versus-host responses after intestinal transplantation. For these receptors, no antigen is known. Only in-frame clones appear in the TCRdb table, and some are missing; sequencing was by immunoSEQ multiplex PCR. Of some 64,000 clones in the sample, approximately 91% were seen once. Sequenced material: unstimulated CD8+ T cells sorted from spleen or lymph node cells, taken before transplant. These receptors were obtained from a human donor who was the organ donor for an intestinal transplant. CDR3s include the opening cysteine and the closing phenylalanine or tryptophan. The D gene is left open where the match is weak.

NA TRBJ1-1 TRBV9 CASSPHPGSVWNTEAFF TGTGCCAGCAGCCCTCACCCCGGGTCGGTTTGGAACACTGAAGCTTTCTTT
NA TRBJ2-1 TRBV7-9 CASSWGWGDEQFF TGTGCCAGCAGCTGGGGTTGGGGGGATGAGCAGTTCTTC
TRBD2 TRBJ2-1 TRBV5-1 CASSGTSGMSEQFF TGCGCCAGCAGCGGGACTAGCGGGATGAGTGAGCAGTTCTTC
NA TRBJ1-1 TRBV5-8 CASSLPSAEAFF TGTGCCAGCAGCTTGCCCAGTGCTGAAGCTTTCTTT
NA TRBJ2-1 TRBV28 CASSFSMSTTHNEQFF TGTGCCAGCAGTTTTAGTATGTCTACCACCCACAATGAGCAGTTCTTC
TRBD2 TRBJ2-2 TRBV10-3 CAISEAGARGTGELFF TGTGCCATCAGTGAGGCGGGAGCCCGGGGCACCGGGGAGCTGTTTTTT
TRBD1 TRBJ1-5 TRBV28 CASSETLTGGQPQHF TGTGCCAGCAGTGAAACCTTGACAGGGGGTCAGCCCCAGCATTTT
NA TRBJ2-7 TRBV5-1 CASSSGYEQYF TGCGCCAGCAGCTCAGGGTACGAGCAGTACTTC
TRBD2 TRBJ2-1 TRBV4-1 CASSQVWASGYYNEQFF TGCGCCAGCAGCCAAGTGTGGGCTAGCGGCTACTACAATGAGCAGTTCTTC
NA TRBJ1-2 TRBV4-1 CASSQPTGHANYGYTF TGCGCCAGCAGCCAACCTACGGGACACGCTAACTATGGCTACACCTTC
NA TRBJ1-4 TRBV7-2 CASSRRGGTNEKLFF TGTGCCAGCAGCCGCAGGGGCGGCACTAATGAAAAACTGTTTTTT
NA TRBJ2-3 TRBV27 CASSFRGTDTQYF TGTGCCAGCAGTTTCCGGGGTACAGATACGCAGTATTTT
NA TRBJ2-1 TRBV7-9 CASSPVPGYNEQFF TGTGCCAGCAGTCCCGTCCCAGGTTACAATGAGCAGTTCTTC
NA TRBJ2-7 TRBV4-3 CASSQQGDEQYF TGCGCCAGCAGCCAACAGGGTGACGAGCAGTACTTC
TRBD2 TRBJ2-7 TRBV4-3 CASSQGPGTRSSYEQYF TGCGCCAGCAGCCAAGGTCCCGGGACTAGGAGTAGTTACGAGCAGTACTTC
NA TRBJ1-1 TRBV5-1 CASSPGVKGVWGKAFF TGCGCCAGCAGCCCAGGGGTAAAGGGGGTCTGGGGGAAAGCTTTCTTT
NA TRBJ1-2 TRBV6-1 CASRSRSNYGYTF TGTGCCAGCAGGAGCAGGTCTAACTATGGCTACACCTTC
TRBD2 TRBJ2-1 TRBV6-1 CASSELAGAANEQFF TGTGCCAGCAGCGAACTAGCGGGAGCCGCTAATGAGCAGTTCTTC
NA TRBJ2-7 TRBV4-1 CASSQSGFSYEQYF TGCGCCAGCAGCCAAAGCGGGTTCTCCTACGAGCAGTACTTC
TRBD1 TRBJ1-5 TRBV6-6 CASRPDRGGQPQHF TGTGCCAGCAGACCAGACAGGGGGGGTCAGCCCCAGCATTTT
TRBD2 TRBJ2-1 TRBV13 CASSYGTSGSNEQFF TGTGCCAGCAGCTACGGGACTAGCGGGAGTAATGAGCAGTTCTTC
TRBD1 TRBJ1-6 TRBV28 CASTPTGTNSPLHF TGTGCCAGCACCCCGACAGGGACCAATTCACCCCTCCACTTT
TRBD1 TRBJ1-2 TRBV9 CASSASGTGGNYGYTF TGTGCCAGCAGCGCCTCCGGGACAGGGGGCAACTATGGCTACACCTTC
NA TRBJ1-2 TRBV6-6 CASGIQDNYGYTF TGTGCCAGCGGAATACAGGACAACTATGGCTACACCTTC